Below are 28 T cell receptor beta chains sequenced from a single sample in a study of regulatory T cells in long-lasting Graves disease. Researchers made TCR beta libraries by using iRepertoire HTBI primers and running Arm-PCR on CDR3 regions. From the multiplex PCR reads, TCRdb called clonotypes with MiXCR, one entry per CDR3 protein. The sample yields over 350,000 distinct CDR3 sequences, 15% seen once. Time point here: newly diagnosed GD, antithyroid drugs for less than 3 months. From RNA extracted from PBMCs, the TCR library was made. The same data also contributed to another study, on T cells in Graves' hyperthyroidism and ophthalmopathy.

Sequenced here: peripheral blood mononuclear cells (PBMCs), sampled at new diagnosis, from a patient treated with antithyroid drugs. The receptor set was obtained from a woman in her 40s with Graves disease.

This clonotype has at least ten counts. The chain couples TRBV28 to TRBJ1-2; D may be TRBD1 (5 bases). The V end was cut by 6 bases, the J end by 3 bases, with 11 bases between. Germline V gene lookup returns CDR1 MDHEN and CDR2 SYDVKM. The CDR3 is 13 residues long. CDR3 region: CASSGGGDYGYTF. The CDR3 DNA follows: TGTGCCAGCAGCGGGGGGGGAGACTATGGCTACACCTTC.

This clonotype was observed at least ten times. The genes are TRBV7-9 and TRBJ1-6, with D unresolved. The CDR3 sequence is 13 residues long. V lost 0 bases and J 11 bases, leaving 8 bases between the germline ends. Germline V gene sequence: CDR1 SEHNR, CDR2 FQNEAQ (reference sequence). CDR3 amino acids: CASSLATGTPLHF. DNA for the CDR3: TGTGCCAGCAGCTTAGCAACGGGGACACCCCTCCACTTT. Combining the CDR3 with reference TRBV7-9 and TRBJ1-6 gives the whole variable domain DTGVSQNPRHKITKRGQNVTFRCDPISEHNRLYWYRQTLGQGPEFLTYFQNEAQLEKSRLLSDRFSAERPKGSFSTLEIQRTEQGDSAMYLCASSLATGTPLHFGNGTRLTVT.

This clonotype was detected only once. This CDR3 is CASSLGLSYGQYF. The CDR3 DNA sequence: TGTGCCAGCAGCTTGGGGCTCTCCTACGGGCAGTACTTC. The V gene is TRBV13, the J gene TRBJ2-5; possible D gene TRBD1, 5 bases. The CDR3 runs 13 residues. The V end was cut by 3 bases, the J end by 11 bases, with 16 bases between. In germline, CDR1 is PRHDT, CDR2 FYEKMQ (reference sequence).

On this clonotype: With a much larger clone just one base away, this may be a read error. The gene calls are TRBV3-1 and TRBJ2-7; TRBD2 might be the D (5 bases). In germline, CDR1 is LGHDT, CDR2 YNNKEL (reference sequence). The CDR3 consists of 17 residues. CDR3 residues: CASSQEKGAEISYEHYF. The CDR3, as DNA: TGTGCCAGCAGCCAAGAAAAAGGAGCGGAAATATCCTACGAGCATTACTTC.

In this sample, this clonotype turned up many times. The chain uses TRBV28 and TRBJ2-1, with D unclear. CDR1 is MDHEN and CDR2 is SYDVKM in the germline V gene. V was trimmed by 7 bases and J by 2 bases, leaving 12 bases between them. This CDR3 spans 14 amino acids. CDR3 residues: CASNRASTYNEQFF. CDR3 nucleotide sequence: TGTGCCAGCAACCGAGCGTCAACCTACAATGAGCAGTTCTTC.

In its sample, this clonotype was seen many times. The gene calls are TRBV11-3 and TRBJ2-3; D possibly uses TRBD1 or TRBD2 (5 bases each). The germline V and J ends were trimmed by 3 bases and 6 bases, with 7 bases remaining between them. CDR1 is SGHNT and CDR2 is YENEEA in the germline V gene. There are 12 residues in the CDR3. CDR3 region: CASSFRGDTQYF. The CDR3 nucleotides read TGTGCCAGCAGCTTCCGGGGCGATACGCAGTATTTT.

This clonotype has at least ten counts. The CDR3 is CASSRTNNYGYTF. The CDR3, as DNA: TGTGCCAGCAGCCGGACAAACAACTATGGCTACACCTTC. The gene calls are TRBV7-8 and TRBJ1-2; a weak D match, TRBD1 (5 bases). The CDR3 extends over 13 amino acids. Germline V gene lookup returns CDR1 SGHVS and CDR2 FQNEAQ. V was pared by 5 bases and J by 2 bases, with 9 bases between. The full variable domain, rest sourced from reference TRBV7-8 and TRBJ1-2, is GAGVSQSPRYKVAKRGQDVALRCDPISGHVSLFWYQQALGQGPEFLTYFQNEAQLDKSGLPSDRFFAERPEGSVSTLKIQRTQQEDSAVYLCASSRTNNYGYTFGSGTRLTVV.

This clonotype was counted ten times or more. The chain carries TRBV2 and TRBJ2-1, with 9 bases fitting TRBD2. From germline, CDR1 is SNHLY and CDR2 FYNNEI. CDR3 length: 16 residues. V gave up 6 bases and J gave up 3 bases; unmatched junction bases: 9. CDR3 sequence: CASRRLAEAGYNEQFF. The CDR3 DNA is TGTGCCAGCAGAAGACTAGCGGAAGCTGGCTACAATGAGCAGTTCTTC.

CDR3 bases: TGTGCCAGTAGTATGATGGCAGGGCTAGAGACCCAGTACTTC. Its protein is CASSMMAGLETQYF. This chain links TRBV19 with TRBJ2-5; weak D call: TRBD1 (5 bases). The CDR3 has 14 amino acids. V was trimmed by 3 bases and J by 4 bases, leaving 12 bases between them. The germline gives CDR1 LNHDA, CDR2 SQIVND (reference sequence).

The chain is built from TRBV20-1 and TRBJ2-3; 8 bases are shared with TRBD2. The V segment lost 0 bases and the J segment 2 bases; nucleotides outside the gene matches: 7. Germline CDR1 and CDR2: DFQATT and SNEGSKA (reference sequence). The CDR3 is 16 amino acids. CDR3 nucleotide sequence: TGCAGTGCTAGAGACCGAACTAGCGGAGTCACAGATACGCAGTATTTT. Translation gives CSARDRTSGVTDTQYF.

This clonotype was seen ten or more times. V gene TRBV7-9 combines with J gene TRBJ1-1; the D gene is possibly TRBD1 (5 bases). CDR3 length: 18 residues. Trimming took off 7 bases at V and 0 bases at J, with 24 bases between the two ends. Germline V gene sequence: CDR1 SEHNR, CDR2 FQNEAQ (reference sequence). CDR3 loop: CASTLLGGGWRMNTEAFF. DNA for the CDR3: TGTGCCAGCACCCTCTTGGGGGGAGGTTGGCGGATGAACACTGAAGCTTTCTTT. The entire variable domain, with the rest obtained from reference TRBV7-9 and TRBJ1-1, is as follows: DTGVSQNPRHKITKRGQNVTFRCDPISEHNRLYWYRQTLGQGPEFLTYFQNEAQLEKSRLLSDRFSAERPKGSFSTLEIQRTEQGDSAMYLCASTLLGGGWRMNTEAFFGQGTRLTVV.

This clonotype was observed many times. The CDR3 nucleotides are TGTGCCAGCAGTGTCTACACTGAAGCTTTCTTT. Its protein is CASSVYTEAFF. The chain has TRBV2 and TRBJ1-1, with D unresolved. The germline V gene encodes CDR1 SNHLY and CDR2 FYNNEI. Trimming cost V 4 bases and J 3 bases, with 3 bases left between them. There are 11 residues in the CDR3.

Worth noting for this clonotype: A much bigger clone sits one base away, suggesting this may be a read error. The chain uses TRBV7-2 and TRBJ2-3; 7 nucleotides agree with TRBD2. V shed 8 bases, J shed 2 bases, and the junction held 13 bases outside the gene matches. This CDR3 has 16 amino acids. Looked up from germline, CDR1 is SGHTA and CDR2 is FQGNSA. CDR3 in amino acids: CASSPPSGKATDTQYF. In DNA, the CDR3 is TGTGCCAGCTCACCACCAAGCGGGAAGGCCACAGATACGCAGTATTTT.

This clonotype was detected only a few times. V usage is TRBV6-1 and J usage is TRBJ2-2, with D maybe TRBD1 (6 bases). The CDR3 loop spans 14 amino acids. Trimming took off 7 bases at V and 7 bases at J, with 16 bases between the two ends. Germline-derived CDR1 and CDR2 are MNHNS and SASEGT. In DNA, the CDR3 is TGTGCCAGCACCCTAGACAGGTCTGGCGGGGAGCTGTTTTTT. Encoded protein: CASTLDRSGGELFF.

V usage is TRBV14 and J usage is TRBJ1-1; 7 nucleotides agree with TRBD1. Germline-derived CDR1 and CDR2 are SGHDN and FVKESK. Unmatched junction bases numbered 8, after V lost 3 bases and J lost 1 base. This CDR3 comprises 16 residues. This CDR3 is CASSHYRGIWNTEAFF. The DNA for the CDR3 is TGTGCCAGCAGCCACTACAGGGGAATTTGGAACACTGAAGCTTTCTTT.

V usage is TRBV12-3 or TRBV12-4 and J usage is TRBJ1-2; 9 nucleotides match TRBD1. The CDR3 runs to 15 residues. The V and J ends lost 5 bases and 6 bases, in that order; junction bases with no gene match: 10. CDR3 residues: CASSPTGTGINGYTF. CDR3 nucleotides: TGTGCCAGCAGTCCGACCGGGACAGGGATCAATGGCTACACCTTC.

This clonotype showed up just a few times. The gene calls are TRBV6-2 or TRBV6-3 and TRBJ2-3, with D possibly TRBD2 on 5 matching bases. With the DNA end fitting TRBJ2-5 better, the J assignment may be wrong. This CDR3 has 14 residues. Germline CDR1 MNHEY, CDR2 SVGEGT. CDR3 sequence (DNA): TGTGCCAGCAGTTACGAGGGTTCTTTAGAGACCCAGTACTTC. This translates into CASSYEGSLETQYF.

The chain employs TRBV4-2 and TRBJ2-1; 7 bases are a match to TRBD1. V lost 4 bases, J lost 6 bases, and 9 bases stayed unmatched. CDR3 length: 15 residues. The V gene's germline CDR1 is LGHNA and CDR2 YNFKEQ. The CDR3 is CASSPERGPGNEQFF. DNA of the CDR3: TGTGCCAGCAGCCCGGAGAGGGGGCCGGGCAATGAGCAGTTCTTC.

This clonotype was counted ten times or more. The chain employs TRBV10-3 and TRBJ2-7, with a possible D match to TRBD1 (8 bases). The CDR3 is made up of 14 amino acids. Germline V CDR1 and CDR2: ENHRY, SYGVKD. CDR3 sequence reads: CASRGLAEGNEQYF. The CDR3, as DNA: TGTGCTTCCAGGGGGCTAGCGGAGGGGAACGAGCAGTACTTC.

This clonotype was observed a few times. The genes are TRBV7-9 and TRBJ1-4; D uncertain. The CDR3 extends over 15 amino acids. The germline gives CDR1 SEHNR, CDR2 FQNEAQ (reference sequence). V was shortened by 5 bases and J by 8 bases, with 18 bases between the two germline ends. CDR3 nucleotides: TGTGCCAGCAGCACCTCGGATCAGGCTTCGGAAAAACTGTTTTTT. As protein: CASSTSDQASEKLFF.

Note on this clonotype: This could be a read error, since a much larger clone is one nucleotide away. The chain carries TRBV6-5 and TRBJ2-7; 7 bases fit TRBD2. Germline V gene data show CDR1 as MNHEY and CDR2 as SVGAGI. This CDR3 spans 14 amino acids. The CDR3 loop is CASSFAGLSYKQYF. The CDR3 nucleotides are TGTGCCAGCAGTTTTGCGGGACTATCCTACAAGCAGTACTTC.

This clonotype was picked up many times. The V gene is TRBV7-2, the J gene TRBJ2-1; perhaps TRBD2 as D (5 bases). The J call may be wrong; the DNA end is better matched by TRBJ2-5. The length of the CDR3 is 14 residues. Germline V gene data show CDR1 as SGHTA and CDR2 as FQGNSA. The CDR3 here is CASSPWSGEETQYF. In nucleotides, the CDR3 is TGTGCCAGCAGCCCCTGGTCCGGGGAAGAGACCCAGTACTTC.

This clonotype was recorded at least ten times. The CDR3, as DNA: TGTGCCAGCAGGGGGACAGGGGATAACTATGGCTACACCTTC. The encoded protein is CASRGTGDNYGYTF. The rearrangement uses TRBV12-3 or TRBV12-4 and TRBJ1-2, with 10 bases identical to TRBD1. J gave up 1 base and V 6 bases, and 2 bases lay outside the gene matches. The CDR3 spans 14 residues.

In regard to this clonotype: One end of the junction is discordant with germline, which a read error may explain. This chain links TRBV11-2 with TRBJ2-1; D perhaps matches TRBD1 (6 bases). This CDR3 spans 13 amino acids. In germline, CDR1 is SGHAT, CDR2 FQNNGV. The CDR3: CAGSLDSYNEQFF. The CDR3 DNA reads as TGTGCCGGCAGCCTGGACAGCTACAATGAGCAGTTCTTC.

This clonotype was seen only a few times. As DNA, the CDR3 is TGTGCCAGCAGCGCTGGGACAGGGGACACTGAAGCTTTCTTT. Amino acid sequence: CASSAGTGDTEAFF. J is TRBJ1-1 and V is TRBV9; 10 nucleotides line up with TRBD1. V was clipped by 3 bases and J by 3 bases; unmatched bases: 2. The CDR3 sequence is 14 residues long. Germline CDR1 reads SGDLS; CDR2 reads YYNGEE. Using reference TRBV9 and TRBJ1-1 for the parts outside the CDR3, the full variable domain is DSGVTQTPKHLITATGQRVTLRCSPRSGDLSVYWYQQSLDQGLQFLIQYYNGEERAKGNILERFSAQQFPDLHSELNLSSLELGDSALYFCASSAGTGDTEAFFGQGTRLTVV.

V usage is TRBV11-2 and J usage is TRBJ2-7; D call uncertain. Trimming removed 1 base from V and 1 base from J, with 11 bases in between. Germline CDR1 SGHAT, CDR2 FQNNGV. The CDR3 is made up of 15 amino acids. The CDR3 DNA reads TGTGCCAGCAGCTTAGGGCAGGCAGAATCCTACGAGCAGTACTTC. Translation gives CASSLGQAESYEQYF.

V is TRBV5-1 and J is TRBJ1-4, with no clear D. The CDR3 extends over 14 amino acids. Trimming left V 3 bases short and J 10 bases short, with 16 bases between. The germline gives CDR1 SGHRS, CDR2 YFSETQ. The CDR3: CASSSRSADGKLFF. The CDR3 nucleotides read TGCGCCAGCAGCTCCAGGTCCGCGGATGGAAAACTGTTTTTT.

This clonotype was recorded at least ten times. The V gene is TRBV20-1, the J gene TRBJ2-5, with TRBD2 identical over 9 bases. The ends lost 0 bases at V and 4 bases at J; junction bases unmatched: 6. Germline V gene lookup returns CDR1 DFQATT and CDR2 SNEGSKA (reference sequence). The CDR3 is made up of 15 amino acids. The DNA for the CDR3 is TGCAGTGCTAGAGAAGATAGCGGGAGATCAGAGACCCAGTACTTC. It translates to CSAREDSGRSETQYF.